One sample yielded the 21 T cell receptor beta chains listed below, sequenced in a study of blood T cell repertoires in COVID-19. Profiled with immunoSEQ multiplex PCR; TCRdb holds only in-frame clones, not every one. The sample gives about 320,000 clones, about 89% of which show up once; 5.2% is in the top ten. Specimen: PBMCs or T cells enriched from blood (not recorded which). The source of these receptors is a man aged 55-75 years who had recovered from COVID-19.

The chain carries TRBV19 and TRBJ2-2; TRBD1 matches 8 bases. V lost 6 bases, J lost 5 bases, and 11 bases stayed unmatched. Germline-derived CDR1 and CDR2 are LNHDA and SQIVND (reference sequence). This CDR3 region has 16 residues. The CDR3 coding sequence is TGTGCCAGTAGGGGGGCTACAGGGGGAAGGACCGGGGAGCTGTTTTTT. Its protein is CASRGATGGRTGELFF. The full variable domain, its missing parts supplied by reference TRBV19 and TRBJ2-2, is DGGITQSPKYLFRKEGQNVTLSCEQNLNHDAMYWYRQDPGQGLRLIYYSQIVNDFQKGDIAEGYSVSREKKESFPLTVTSAQKNPTAFYLCASRGATGGRTGELFFGEGSRLTVL.

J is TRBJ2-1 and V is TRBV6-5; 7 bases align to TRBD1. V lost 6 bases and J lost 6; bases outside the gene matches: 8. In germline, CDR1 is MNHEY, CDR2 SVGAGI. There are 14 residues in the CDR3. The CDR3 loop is CASSQLDRVNEQFF. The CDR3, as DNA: TGTGCCAGCAGCCAACTCGACAGGGTCAATGAGCAGTTCTTC.

This CDR3 is CASSIGRAGNQPQHF. The CDR3 nucleotides read TGTGCCAGTAGTATAGGCAGGGCAGGAAATCAGCCCCAGCATTTT. The V call is TRBV19, the J call TRBJ1-5, with D possibly TRBD1 on 5 matching bases. The CDR3 contains 15 residues. Germline V gene sequence: CDR1 LNHDA, CDR2 SQIVND (reference sequence). Deletions cut 1 base from V and 4 bases from J, with 11 bases between.

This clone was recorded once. The CDR3 DNA reads as TGTGCCAGCAGCTTATACCAGGGTTACGAGCAGTACTTC. It specifies CASSLYQGYEQYF. The chain combines TRBV7-9 with TRBJ2-7; D might be TRBD1 (5 bases). The length of the CDR3 is 13 residues. CDR1 is SEHNR and CDR2 is FQNEAQ in the germline V gene (reference sequence). V was shortened by 2 bases and J by 4 bases, with 9 bases between the two germline ends. Full variable domain (rest looked up from reference TRBV7-9 and TRBJ2-7): DTGVSQNPRHKITKRGQNVTFRCDPISEHNRLYWYRQTLGQGPEFLTYFQNEAQLEKSRLLSDRFSAERPKGSFSTLEIQRTEQGDSAMYLCASSLYQGYEQYFGPGTRLTVT.

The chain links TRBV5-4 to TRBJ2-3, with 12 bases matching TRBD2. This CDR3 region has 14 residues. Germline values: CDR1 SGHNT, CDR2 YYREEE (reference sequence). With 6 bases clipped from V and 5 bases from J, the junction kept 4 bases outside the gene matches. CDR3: CASNLGLAGDTQYF. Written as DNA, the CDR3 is TGTGCCAGCAACCTGGGACTAGCGGGAGATACGCAGTATTTT.

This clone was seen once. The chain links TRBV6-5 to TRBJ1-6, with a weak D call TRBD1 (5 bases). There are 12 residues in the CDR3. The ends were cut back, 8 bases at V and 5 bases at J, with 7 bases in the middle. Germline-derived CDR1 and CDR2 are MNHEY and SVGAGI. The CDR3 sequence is CASAGDNSPLHF. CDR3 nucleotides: TGTGCCAGCGCGGGGGATAATTCACCCCTCCACTTT.

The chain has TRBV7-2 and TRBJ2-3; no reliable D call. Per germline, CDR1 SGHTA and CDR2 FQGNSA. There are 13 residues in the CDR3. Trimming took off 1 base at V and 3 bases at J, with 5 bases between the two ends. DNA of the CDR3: TGTGCCAGCAGCTTAGTATCTACAGATACGCAGTATTTT. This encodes CASSLVSTDTQYF.

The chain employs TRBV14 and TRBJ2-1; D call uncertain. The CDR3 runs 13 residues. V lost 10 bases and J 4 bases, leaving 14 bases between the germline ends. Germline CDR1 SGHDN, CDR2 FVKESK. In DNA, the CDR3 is TGTGCCACCTCCGGTTCCGTGTACAATGAGCAGTTCTTC. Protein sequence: CATSGSVYNEQFF.

This chain's CDR3 is CASSLDASGGEFF. The CDR3 DNA follows: TGCGCCAGCAGCTTGGACGCTAGCGGGGGAGAGTTCTTC. The chain combines TRBV5-1 with TRBJ2-1; 10 positions agree with TRBD2. Trimming cost V 0 bases and J 14 bases; bases outside gene matches: 5. The CDR3 runs 13 residues. CDR1 is SGHRS, CDR2 YFSETQ, per germline.

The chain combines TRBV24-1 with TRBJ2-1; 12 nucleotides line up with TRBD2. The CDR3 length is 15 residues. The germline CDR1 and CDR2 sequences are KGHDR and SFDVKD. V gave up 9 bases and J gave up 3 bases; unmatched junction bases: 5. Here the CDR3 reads CATASGRAFYNEQFF. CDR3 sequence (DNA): TGTGCCACCGCTAGCGGGAGGGCCTTCTACAATGAGCAGTTCTTC.

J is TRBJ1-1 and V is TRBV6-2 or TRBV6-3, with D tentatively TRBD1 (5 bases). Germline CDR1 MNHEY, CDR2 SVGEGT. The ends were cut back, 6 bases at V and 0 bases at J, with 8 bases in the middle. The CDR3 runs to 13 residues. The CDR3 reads CASSPTVNTEAFF. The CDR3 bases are TGTGCCAGCAGCCCGACAGTGAACACTGAAGCTTTCTTT.

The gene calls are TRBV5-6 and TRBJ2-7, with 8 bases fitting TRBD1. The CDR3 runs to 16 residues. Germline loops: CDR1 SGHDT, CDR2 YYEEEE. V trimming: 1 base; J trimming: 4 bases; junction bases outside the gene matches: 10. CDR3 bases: TGTGCCAGCAGCTTGTACGGCGGACAGGGAAGATACGAGCAGTACTTC. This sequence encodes CASSLYGGQGRYEQYF.

The CDR3 sequence: CASSPRDRGSYEQYF. The CDR3 DNA follows: TGTGCCAGCAGTCCCCGGGACAGGGGGTCCTACGAGCAGTACTTC. This chain connects TRBV25-1 to TRBJ2-7, with 11 nucleotides matching TRBD1. The CDR3 runs 15 residues. V lost 5 bases, J lost 1 base, and 4 bases stayed unmatched. The V gene's germline CDR1 is MGHDK and CDR2 SYGVNS.

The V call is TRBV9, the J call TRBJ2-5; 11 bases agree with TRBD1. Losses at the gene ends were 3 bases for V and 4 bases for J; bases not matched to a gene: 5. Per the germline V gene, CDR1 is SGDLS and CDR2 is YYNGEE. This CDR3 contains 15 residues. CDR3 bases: TGTGCCAGCAGCGGGGCCGGGACAGGGGGAGAGACCCAGTACTTC. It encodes CASSGAGTGGETQYF.

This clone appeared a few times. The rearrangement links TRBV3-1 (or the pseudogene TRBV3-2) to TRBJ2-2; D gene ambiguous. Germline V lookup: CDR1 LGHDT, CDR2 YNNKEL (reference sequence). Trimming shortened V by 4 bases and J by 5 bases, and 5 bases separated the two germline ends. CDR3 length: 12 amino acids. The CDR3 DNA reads TGTGCCAGCAGCCTGCGGACCGGGGAGCTGTTTTTT. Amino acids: CASSLRTGELFF.

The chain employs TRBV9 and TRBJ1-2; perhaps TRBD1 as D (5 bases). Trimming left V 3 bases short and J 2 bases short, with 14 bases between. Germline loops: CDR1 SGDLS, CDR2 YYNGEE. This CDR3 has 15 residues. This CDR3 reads CASSAQMAGNYGYTF. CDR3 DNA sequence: TGTGCCAGCAGCGCTCAAATGGCAGGGAACTATGGCTACACCTTC.

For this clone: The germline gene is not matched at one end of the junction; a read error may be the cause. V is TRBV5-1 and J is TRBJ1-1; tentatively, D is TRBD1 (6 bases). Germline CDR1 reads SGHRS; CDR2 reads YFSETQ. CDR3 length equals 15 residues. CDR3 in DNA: TGCGCCAGCACCTGGGGACATCTCATGAATACTGAAGCTTTCTTT. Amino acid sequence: CASTWGHLMNTEAFF.

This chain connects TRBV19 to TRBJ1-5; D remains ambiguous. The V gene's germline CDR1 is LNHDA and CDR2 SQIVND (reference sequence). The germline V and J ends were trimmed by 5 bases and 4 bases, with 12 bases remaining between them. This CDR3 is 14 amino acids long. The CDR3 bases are TGTGCCAGTAGTCTTCCGGGTAGGAATCAGCCCCAGCATTTT. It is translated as CASSLPGRNQPQHF.

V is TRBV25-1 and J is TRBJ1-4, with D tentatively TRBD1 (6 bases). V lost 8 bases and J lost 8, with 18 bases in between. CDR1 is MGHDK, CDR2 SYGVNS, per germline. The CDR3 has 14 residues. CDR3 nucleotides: TGTGCCAGCGCTGAGGGGGGGCGAGGGGAAAAACTGTTTTTT. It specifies CASAEGGRGEKLFF.

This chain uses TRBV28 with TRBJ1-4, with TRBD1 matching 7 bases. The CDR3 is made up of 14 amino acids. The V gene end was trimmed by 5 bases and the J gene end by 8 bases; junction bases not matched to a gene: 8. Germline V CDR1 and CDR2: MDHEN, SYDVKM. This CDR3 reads CASSPDRRREKLFF. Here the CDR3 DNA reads TGTGCCAGCAGTCCGGACAGGCGGAGAGAAAAACTGTTTTTT.

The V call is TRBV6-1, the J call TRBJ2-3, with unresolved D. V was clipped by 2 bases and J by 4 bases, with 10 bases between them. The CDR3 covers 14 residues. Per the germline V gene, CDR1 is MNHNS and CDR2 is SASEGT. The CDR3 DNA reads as TGTGCCAGCAGTGAACAGACCAGCGCAGATACGCAGTATTTT. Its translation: CASSEQTSADTQYF.